These 30 T cell receptor beta chains were all obtained from the same sample, sequenced in a study of CD8 T cells in Susac syndrome. Reverse transcription of about 0.5 to 1 ug RNA was performed with random hexamers. Each CDR3 protein is one row after TCRdb ran MiXCR on the immunoSEQ multiplex PCR reads. The sample shows about 200,000 distinct CDR3 sequences, around 93% of them seen only once. The sample comprised CD4+ T cells from PBMCs. The receptors were sampled from a human donor in good health.

This chain links TRBV3-1 with TRBJ2-7; 9 positions agree with TRBD2. The V segment lost 1 base and the J segment 5 bases; nucleotides outside the gene matches: 9. Per the germline V gene, CDR1 is LGHDT and CDR2 is YNNKEL (reference sequence). The CDR3 totals 16 residues. The CDR3 spells CASSQGPLLAGDEQYV. The CDR3 DNA is TGTGCCAGCAGCCAAGGCCCGCTTTTAGCGGGGGACGAGCAGTACGTC.

The J gene is TRBJ2-7, the V gene TRBV5-6; D gene unclear. Trimming shortened V by 2 bases and J by 6 bases, and 9 bases separated the two germline ends. This CDR3 region has 12 residues. CDR1 is SGHDT and CDR2 is YYEEEE in the germline V gene. CDR3 bases: TGTGCCAGCAGCTTCCAACGCCTCGAGCAGTACTTC. This sequence encodes CASSFQRLEQYF.

The chain couples TRBV7-9 to TRBJ2-7; the D gene is possibly TRBD1 (5 bases). V shed 5 bases and J shed 6 bases, with 11 bases lying between them. The length of the CDR3 is 12 residues. Per the germline V gene, CDR1 is SEHNR and CDR2 is FQNEAQ (reference sequence). CDR3 protein: CASSQSRAEQYF. The CDR3 DNA is TGTGCCAGCAGCCAAAGCAGGGCCGAGCAGTACTTC.

The V and J genes are TRBV7-2 and TRBJ1-1; perhaps TRBD1 as D (5 bases). CDR3 length equals 13 residues. Deletions cut 11 bases from V and 2 bases from J, with 15 bases between. CDR1 SGHTA and CDR2 FQGNSA come from the germline V gene. The CDR3 is CAGARGRNTEAFF. The CDR3 DNA follows: TGTGCCGGGGCTCGGGGGAGAAACACTGAAGCTTTCTTT.

The gene calls are TRBV4-3 and TRBJ2-5, with no clear D. The CDR3 consists of 13 residues. V dropped 0 bases and J dropped 5 bases, with 7 bases sitting between them. Germline values: CDR1 LGHNA, CDR2 YSLEER. Written as DNA, the CDR3 is TGCGCCAGCAGCCAAGATTTGAAGGAGACCCAGTACTTC. It codes for CASSQDLKETQYF.

J is TRBJ2-7 and V is TRBV5-4; 7 nucleotides match TRBD1. The CDR3 sequence is 15 residues long. CDR1 and CDR2 (germline): SGHNT, YYREEE (reference sequence). V lost 4 bases and J lost 1; bases outside the gene matches: 8. The CDR3 coding sequence is TGTGCCAGCAGCGCGGACAGGTTGGCGTCCTACGAGCAGTACTTC. This translates into CASSADRLASYEQYF.

The CDR3 loop is CASITSANSYEQYF. The CDR3 coding sequence is TGTGCCAGCATTACGAGCGCCAACTCCTACGAGCAGTACTTC. The gene calls are TRBV6-2 or TRBV6-3 and TRBJ2-7, with D unresolved. The CDR3 consists of 14 residues. The V gene's germline CDR1 is MNHEY and CDR2 SVGEGT. Deletions cut 7 bases from V and 0 bases from J, with 13 bases between.

CDR3 coding DNA: TGTGCCAGCTCACCGACCGGGACAGTTACCTATGGCTACACCTTC. Translating it yields CASSPTGTVTYGYTF. The rearrangement uses TRBV18 and TRBJ1-2, with TRBD1 matching over 7 bases. CDR3 length: 15 amino acids. Per the germline V gene, CDR1 is KGHSH and CDR2 is LQKENI. The V gene end was trimmed by 3 bases and the J gene end by 4 bases; junction bases not matched to a gene: 8.

The V call is TRBV4-2, the J call TRBJ1-2; D possibly corresponds to TRBD1 (5 bases). This CDR3 has 16 residues. Between the trimmed V and J ends, which lost 4 bases and 0 bases, there was a span of 15 bases. CDR1 and CDR2 (germline): LGHNA, YNFKEQ. The DNA of the CDR3 is TGTGCCAGCAGCCCAAAAACGGGGGGATCTAACTATGGCTACACCTTC. Its translation: CASSPKTGGSNYGYTF.

V and J are TRBV7-2 and TRBJ1-5; D unclear. The germline V and J ends were trimmed by 5 bases and 3 bases, with 14 bases remaining between them. In germline, CDR1 is SGHTA, CDR2 FQGNSA. The length of the CDR3 is 15 residues. Written as DNA, the CDR3 is TGTGCCAGCAGCATATCATGGGGATCCAATCAGCCCCAGCATTTT. Translated, it gives CASSISWGSNQPQHF.

This chain's CDR3 is CASSQEGRGTSTRAFF. In nucleotides, the CDR3 is TGTGCCAGCAGCCAAGAAGGAAGAGGGACTTCGACAAGGGCTTTCTTT. V is TRBV3-1 and J is TRBJ1-1; D might be TRBD1 (5 bases). V was pared by 0 bases and J by 11 bases, with 22 bases between. Germline CDR1 LGHDT, CDR2 YNNKEL (reference sequence). This CDR3 has 16 amino acids.

The chain combines TRBV5-6 with TRBJ2-5, with D hard to call. The CDR3 spans 13 residues. Trimming cost V 5 bases and J 1 base, with 9 bases left between them. Germline CDR1 and CDR2: SGHDT and YYEEEE. The CDR3 is CASRKHVQETQYF. For the CDR3, the DNA is TGTGCCAGCAGGAAACACGTCCAAGAGACCCAGTACTTC.

The chain carries TRBV5-6 and TRBJ1-6; the match to TRBD1 covers 10 bases. Germline V gene data show CDR1 as SGHDT and CDR2 as YYEEEE. CDR3 length: 16 amino acids. With V trimmed by 4 bases and J by 4 bases, 5 bases remained unmatched. DNA for the CDR3: TGTGCCAGCAGCCCCCAGGGACAGGGGTATAATTCACCCCTCCACTTT. Amino acid sequence: CASSPQGQGYNSPLHF.

This rearrangement joins TRBV7-2 to TRBJ2-7, with 9 bases matching TRBD2. CDR1 and CDR2 from the germline V gene are SGHTA and FQGNSA. Germline trimming cut 4 bases from V and 12 bases from J; bases unmatched to any gene: 10. There are 13 residues in the CDR3. Here the CDR3 reads CASSSSGEDRWYF. CDR3 DNA: TGTGCCAGCAGCTCTAGCGGGGAGGATCGGTGGTACTTC. Full variable domain (remainder filled in from reference TRBV7-2 and TRBJ2-7): GAGVSQSPSNKVTEKGKDVELRCDPISGHTALYWYRQSLGQGLEFLIYFQGNSAPDKSGLPSDRFSAERTGGSVSTLTIQRTQQEDSAVYLCASSSSGEDRWYFGPGTRLTVT.

The gene calls are TRBV19 and TRBJ2-1; 8 bases align to TRBD1. V shed 7 bases and J 5 bases; nucleotides not matched to a gene: 10. Germline loops: CDR1 LNHDA, CDR2 SQIVND (reference sequence). This CDR3 has 15 amino acids. The CDR3 coding sequence is TGTGCCAGTATTTCTGGGCAGGGGGCCCACAATGAGCAGTTCTTC. Its translation is CASISGQGAHNEQFF.

The chain employs TRBV19 and TRBJ2-6, with unresolved D. CDR1 is LNHDA, CDR2 SQIVND, per germline (reference sequence). Trimming removed 3 bases from V and 2 bases from J, with 11 bases in between. The CDR3 length is 16 residues. The CDR3 bases are TGTGCCAGTAGTATGGGCAGGACCCCTGGGGCCAACGTCCTGACTTTC. Its protein product is CASSMGRTPGANVLTF.

This clonotype was seen only a few times. This CDR3 reads CASSLAGGYGYTF. The CDR3 DNA sequence: TGTGCCAGCAGTTTAGCGGGGGGCTATGGCTACACCTTC. V is TRBV12-3 or TRBV12-4 and J is TRBJ1-2, with D perhaps matching TRBD1 (5 bases). This CDR3 has 13 amino acids. V gave up 0 bases and J gave up 4 bases, with 6 bases separating them.

This sequence joins TRBV28 and TRBJ1-1, with D unresolved. CDR1 and CDR2 (germline): MDHEN, SYDVKM. V was pared by 6 bases and J by 10 bases, with 12 bases between. This CDR3 spans 11 amino acids. The CDR3 nucleotides read TGTGCCAGCAGCCAGAGTTATTCAGCTTTCTTT. Translated: CASSQSYSAFF.

The rearrangement links TRBV3-1 to TRBJ2-3; 12 bases are a match to TRBD2. The CDR3 loop spans 16 amino acids. V gave up 5 bases and J gave up 2 bases; unmatched junction bases: 5. Germline assignment: CDR1 LGHDT and CDR2 YNNKEL (reference sequence). CDR3 loop: CASSLRLAGVTDTQYF. Written as DNA, the CDR3 is TGTGCCAGCAGCTTACGACTAGCGGGGGTCACAGATACGCAGTATTTT.

The chain combines TRBV12-3 or TRBV12-4 with TRBJ1-5, with D uncertain. The CDR3 has 15 amino acids. The V and J ends lost 5 bases and 1 base respectively, with 12 bases between them. For the CDR3, the DNA is TGTGCCAGCAGTCGACGGATTGAAAGCAATCAGCCCCAGCATTTT. Residues: CASSRRIESNQPQHF.

The chain has TRBV6-5 and TRBJ1-4; D is unresolved. CDR3 length: 13 residues. The V and J ends lost 6 bases and 8 bases respectively, with 13 bases between them. Germline CDR1 and CDR2: MNHEY and SVGAGI. The CDR3 DNA reads TGTGCCAGCAGGCCGGACGGATGGGAAAAACTGTTTTTT. Its translation: CASRPDGWEKLFF.

The chain uses TRBV19 and TRBJ1-1; D may be TRBD1 (5 bases). The germline V gene encodes CDR1 LNHDA and CDR2 SQIVND (reference sequence). The CDR3 is made up of 18 amino acids. V gave up 4 bases and J gave up 3 bases, with 24 bases separating them. The CDR3 region is CASSRLPVTPQGDTEAFF. CDR3 bases: TGTGCCAGTAGTAGGCTCCCCGTGACACCCCAAGGGGACACTGAAGCTTTCTTT.

The V call is TRBV2, the J call TRBJ2-5, with D possibly being TRBD2 (7 bases). Trimming took 5 bases from V and 4 from J, leaving 14 bases between them. CDR1 is SNHLY and CDR2 is FYNNEI in the germline V gene. The CDR3 is made up of 14 amino acids. The CDR3 sequence is CASSPGGVGETQYF. The CDR3 DNA sequence: TGTGCCAGCAGTCCGGGGGGCGTAGGAGAGACCCAGTACTTC.

This chain joins TRBV4-1 and TRBJ1-4; D may be TRBD1 (5 bases). The CDR3 consists of 16 residues. Trimming left V 7 bases short and J 3 bases short, with 18 bases between. CDR1 and CDR2 (germline): MGHRA, YSYEKL. The chain's CDR3 is CASTARGSRANEKLFF. The CDR3 DNA reads as TGCGCCAGCACCGCAAGGGGTTCGCGGGCTAATGAAAAACTGTTTTTT.

This clonotype has only a few counts. The chain has TRBV5-1 and TRBJ1-2, with 8 bases identical to TRBD1. The CDR3 is 15 amino acids. Trimming took 4 bases from V and 4 from J; bases not matched to a gene: 9. CDR1 is SGHRS and CDR2 is YFSETQ in the germline V gene. CDR3 bases: TGCGCCAGCAGCCTGTCCGACAGGGGATCCTATGGCTACACCTTC. It translates to CASSLSDRGSYGYTF.

The V call is TRBV9, the J call TRBJ1-3; the D gene is possibly TRBD1 (6 bases). The germline V and J ends were trimmed by 3 bases and 4 bases, with 11 bases remaining between them. The CDR3 length is 14 residues. The germline gives CDR1 SGDLS, CDR2 YYNGEE. Written as DNA, the CDR3 is TGTGCCAGCAGCGCTCAGGGGAGAGGAAACACCATATATTTT. Protein sequence: CASSAQGRGNTIYF.

The genes are TRBV29-1 and TRBJ2-3; D uncertain. The V end lost 3 bases, the J end lost 3 bases, and 10 bases lay between the germline ends. CDR1 is SQVTM, CDR2 ANQGSEA, per germline. This CDR3 spans 13 amino acids. Here the CDR3 DNA reads TGCAGCGTTGATATAACGGCAACAGATACGCAGTATTTT. Translated, it gives CSVDITATDTQYF.

The chain combines TRBV25-1 with TRBJ1-1; TRBD1 agrees at 9 bases. Germline lookup yields CDR1 MGHDK and CDR2 SYGVNS. Trimming at V came to 6 bases and at J to 4 bases, leaving 12 bases not matched to a gene. The CDR3 runs to 16 residues. The CDR3 nucleotides read TGTGCCAGCAGCCGTCCCGGGACAGGGAGGGGCACTGAAGCTTTCTTT. As protein: CASSRPGTGRGTEAFF. The full variable domain, in which reference TRBV25-1 and TRBJ1-1 provide the parts outside the CDR3, is EADIYQTPRYLVIGTGKKITLECSQTMGHDKMYWYQQDPGMELHLIHYSYGVNSTEKGDLSSESTVSRIRTEHFPLTLESARPSHTSQYLCASSRPGTGRGTEAFFGQGTRLTVV.

This chain uses TRBV6-1 with TRBJ2-5, with D possibly TRBD1 on 6 matching bases. With 0 bases removed from V and 2 bases from J, the gap between germline ends came to 10 bases. Germline V gene data show CDR1 as MNHNS and CDR2 as SASEGT. This CDR3 region has 15 residues. This CDR3 reads CASSEAGRGQETQYF. In DNA form, the CDR3 reads TGTGCCAGCAGTGAAGCGGGCAGGGGTCAAGAGACCCAGTACTTC.

V and J are TRBV6-5 and TRBJ2-1; D is unclear. CDR1 and CDR2 from the germline V gene are MNHEY and SVGAGI. V was trimmed by 2 bases and J by 9 bases, leaving 14 bases between them. This CDR3 has 14 amino acids. In DNA, the CDR3 is TGTGCCAGCAGTTACCCTGATCGCGCAGCTGAGCAGTTCTTC. Protein sequence: CASSYPDRAAEQFF.